The present TCR beta chain was sequenced within a study of blood T cells in healthy people across ages. Study-level points and caveats: When set beside aged donors, long-lived donors presented more naive CD4+ cells and higher diversity. Naive and antigen-experienced cells were not separated, limiting conclusive comparison.

Germline values: CDR1 LGHNA, CDR2 YNFKEQ. This CDR3 contains 18 residues. Combining a sample-barcoded 5' primer with a J-beta primer mix, a second PCR ran for roughly 7 to 12 cycles. From the 5' RACE reads, TCRdb called clonotypes with MiXCR, one entry per CDR3 protein. The repertoire holds 750,000 to 1,000,000 distinct CDR3 sequences, with roughly 29% as singletons. On this clonotype itself: Its cognate antigen is unknown. The junction does not match germline at one end; this may be a read error.

These data were also reused for a study on T cells of mothers and their children. That source reports: The people who donated were a few healthy Caucasian mothers and their six children.

The source of this sequence is a woman in her thirties or forties in good health. Sample: blood. The chain couples TRBV4-2 to TRBJ1-4; the D is unclear. The CDR3 sequence is CAGSQDPVFGIRLEKLFF. The CDR3 region has the DNA TGTGCCGGCAGCCAAGACCCCGTTTTTGGCATTCGCTTGGAAAAACTGTTTTTT.